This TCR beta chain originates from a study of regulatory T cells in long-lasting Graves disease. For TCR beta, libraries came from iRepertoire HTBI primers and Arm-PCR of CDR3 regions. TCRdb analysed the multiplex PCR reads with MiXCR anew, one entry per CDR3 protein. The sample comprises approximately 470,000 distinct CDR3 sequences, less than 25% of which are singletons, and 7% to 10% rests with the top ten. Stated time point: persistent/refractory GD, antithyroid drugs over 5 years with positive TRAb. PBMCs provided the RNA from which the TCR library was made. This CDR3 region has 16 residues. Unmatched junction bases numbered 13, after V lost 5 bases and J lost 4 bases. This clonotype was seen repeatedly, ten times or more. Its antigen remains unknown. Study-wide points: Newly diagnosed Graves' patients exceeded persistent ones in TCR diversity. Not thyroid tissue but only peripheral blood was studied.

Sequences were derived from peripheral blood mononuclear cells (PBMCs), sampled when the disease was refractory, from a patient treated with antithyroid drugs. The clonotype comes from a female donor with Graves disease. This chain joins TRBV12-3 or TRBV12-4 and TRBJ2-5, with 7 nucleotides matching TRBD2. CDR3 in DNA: TGTGCCAGCAGTAGCCCCGGCGGGGGAAGAAGAGAGACCCAGTACTTC. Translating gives CASSSPGGGRRETQYF.